Below, one TCR beta chain is given with its context. Its antigen is not known. The junction shows a germline mismatch at one end, possibly a read error. The source of the sample is a study of T cell clonotyping in hematopoietic cell transplantation. Overall study findings and caveats: After transplant, recipient diversity fell while pathologically expanded clonotypes grew through day 180. At the given depth, recipient repertoires were over 95% de novo clonotypes. Cells were unsorted, so CD4 and CD8 contributions were not separated.

The protocol was immunoSEQ multiplex PCR, while the TCRdb copy is restricted to in-frame clones and leaves out a portion. The sample lists around 6,500 clones, roughly nine tenths occurring once. The starting material was peripheral blood mononuclear cells, obtained 100 days after allogeneic stem cell transplant. This clonotype was obtained from a male patient between 40 and 50 years old who had an allogeneic stem cell transplant from an unrelated donor, so the T cells may come from the graft donor. Some clones in this sample may be carry-over from other donors' samples.

The CDR3 here is CASSLALRSSYNEQFF. DNA of the CDR3: TGCGCCAGCAGCTTGGCCTTGCGCAGCTCCTATAATGAGCAGTTCTTC. The chain combines TRBV5-1 with TRBJ2-1; unclear D gene. The CDR3 sequence is 16 residues long. Germline CDR1 SGHRS, CDR2 YFSETQ.